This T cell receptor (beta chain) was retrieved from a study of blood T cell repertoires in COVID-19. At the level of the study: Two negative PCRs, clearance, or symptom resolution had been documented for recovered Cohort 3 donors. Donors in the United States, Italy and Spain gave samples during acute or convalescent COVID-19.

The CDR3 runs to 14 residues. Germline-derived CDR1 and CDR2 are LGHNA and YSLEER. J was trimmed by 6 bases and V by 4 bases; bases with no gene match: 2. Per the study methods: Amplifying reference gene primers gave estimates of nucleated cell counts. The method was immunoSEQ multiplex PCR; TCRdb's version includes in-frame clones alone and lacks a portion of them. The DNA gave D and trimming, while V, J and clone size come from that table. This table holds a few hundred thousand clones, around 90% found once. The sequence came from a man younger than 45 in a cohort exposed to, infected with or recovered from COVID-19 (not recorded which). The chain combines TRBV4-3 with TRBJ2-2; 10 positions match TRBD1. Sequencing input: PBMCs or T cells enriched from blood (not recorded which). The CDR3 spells CASSLGQGAGELFF. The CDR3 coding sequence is TGCGCCAGCAGCCTTGGACAGGGGGCCGGGGAGCTGTTTTTT.